This is a list of T cell receptor beta chains from one sample in a study of preoperative IRX-2 immunotherapy in early breast cancer. TCRdb keeps only in-frame clones here, not all; method: immunoSEQ multiplex PCR. This table holds some 59,000 clones, 94% found once. The biological material was taken from a patient treated with IRX-2 immunotherapy. The receptors were gathered from a human donor with breast cancer. Each CDR3 is given with its conserved first and last residue. The order of the fields is J gene, D gene, clone size, V gene, CDR3 protein, CDR3 DNA. A D gene is named only where the DNA matches it firmly. The size field is filled for only some rows; it gives once, few, many or a size class.

>TRBJ2-3|TRBD2|.|TRBV27
CASSAAGANTDTQYF
TGTGCCAGCAGTGCAGCGGGGGCCAACACAGATACGCAGTATTTT
>TRBJ1-1|.|.|TRBV5-4
CASSLWAGVTEAFF
TGTGCCAGCAGCTTGTGGGCAGGGGTCACTGAAGCTTTCTTT
>TRBJ2-3|.|.|TRBV4-3
CASSPRGASTDTQYF
TGCGCCAGCAGCCCCCGGGGGGCCAGCACAGATACGCAGTATTTT
>TRBJ1-4|TRBD1|.|TRBV29-1
CSAGQGTNEKLFF
TGCAGCGCAGGACAGGGCACTAATGAAAAACTGTTTTTT
>TRBJ1-6|.|.|TRBV6-6
CASSIGSSYNSPLHF
TGTGCCAGCAGTATAGGGAGCTCCTATAATTCACCCCTCCACTTT
>TRBJ1-3|.|.|TRBV29-1
CSVETLSGNTIYF
TGCAGCGTTGAGACGCTTTCTGGAAACACCATATATTTT
>TRBJ2-7|.|.|TRBV27
CASSGPSRKSTYEQYF
TGTGCCAGCAGCGGACCCTCGAGGAAATCAACCTACGAGCAGTACTTC
>TRBJ1-6|.|.|TRBV27
CASSLGEAYNSPLHF
TGTGCCAGCAGCCTGGGGGAGGCCTATAATTCACCCCTCCACTTT
>TRBJ2-1|TRBD2|once|TRBV19
CASSRTSGLLTEQFF
TGTGCCAGTAGCCGGACTAGCGGATTATTAACTGAGCAGTTCTTC
>TRBJ2-3|.|once|TRBV6-5
CASSYSSWGRTDTQYF
TGTGCCAGCAGTTACTCGAGCTGGGGGCGGACAGATACGCAGTATTTT
>TRBJ1-6|.|once|TRBV28
CASSLEPSPNSPLHF
TGTGCCAGCAGTTTAGAGCCAAGTCCGAATTCACCCCTCCACTTT
>TRBJ2-7|TRBD2|.|TRBV10-3
CAISEETSGSFYEQYF
TGTGCCATCAGTGAGGAAACTAGCGGGAGTTTTTACGAGCAGTACTTC
>TRBJ2-3|TRBD2|.|TRBV7-8
CASSPLLAGARDTQYF
TGTGCCAGCAGCCCATTGCTAGCGGGGGCACGAGATACGCAGTATTTT
>TRBJ2-7|TRBD1|.|TRBV5-4
CASSTGDPNEQYF
TGTGCCAGCAGCACAGGGGACCCAAACGAGCAGTACTTC
>TRBJ2-7|.|.|TRBV29-1
CSVDLGGEQYF
TGCAGCGTTGATCTCGGGGGCGAGCAGTACTTC
>TRBJ2-1|TRBD2|.|TRBV19
CASSIYSGGLGNEQFF
TGTGCCAGTAGTATATATAGCGGGGGGCTTGGCAATGAGCAGTTCTTC
>TRBJ2-3|TRBD1|once|TRBV11-2
CASSLGQGHADTQYF
TGTGCCAGCAGCTTAGGACAGGGGCACGCAGATACGCAGTATTTT
>TRBJ2-2|TRBD1|.|TRBV5-5
CASSLGGQGVVGELFF
TGTGCCAGCAGCTTGGGAGGACAGGGGGTAGTCGGGGAGCTGTTTTTT
>TRBJ2-5|TRBD1|once|TRBV2
CASSDRGPEQYF
TGTGCCAGCAGCGACAGGGGCCCGGAGCAGTACTTC
>TRBJ2-7|.|.|TRBV28
CATARRPTGEQYF
TGTGCCACCGCTCGGAGGCCCACAGGCGAGCAGTACTTC
>TRBJ2-7|.|.|TRBV27
CASSLRWGTMSYEQYF
TGTGCCAGCAGTTTAAGGTGGGGCACCATGTCCTACGAGCAGTACTTC
>TRBJ1-1|.|once|TRBV10-3
CAISGAGNTEAFF
TGTGCCATCAGTGGGGCGGGGAACACTGAAGCTTTCTTT
>TRBJ1-1|.|.|TRBV19
CASSMGTVMNTEAFF
TGTGCCAGTAGTATGGGGACGGTTATGAACACTGAAGCTTTCTTT
>TRBJ2-1|.|.|TRBV6-6
CASSAGTDYNEQFF
TGTGCCAGCTCCGCCGGGACGGACTACAATGAGCAGTTCTTC
>TRBJ2-7|.|.|TRBV4-3
CASSQRAAKGDLVNEQYF
TGCGCCAGCAGCCAGAGGGCCGCCAAGGGAGACCTAGTTAACGAGCAGTACTTC
>TRBJ2-4|.|once|TRBV18
CASSPYFRTEVTKNIQYF
TGTGCCAGCTCACCCTACTTTCGGACAGAGGTAACCAAAAACATTCAGTACTTC
>TRBJ1-1|.|.|TRBV27
CASSLSVIQGVTLF
TGTGCCAGCAGTTTATCGGTAATCCAGGGTGTGACTCTCTTT
>TRBJ1-1|TRBD1|.|TRBV7-6
CASSLEYRGPMNTEAFF
TGTGCCAGCAGCTTAGAATACAGGGGCCCCATGAACACTGAAGCTTTCTTT
>TRBJ2-2|TRBD2|.|TRBV19
CASSMVGGSWNTGELFF
TGTGCCAGTAGTATGGTTGGCGGGAGTTGGAACACCGGGGAGCTGTTTTTT
>TRBJ2-3|TRBD1|.|TRBV5-8
CASSLGGQGSTDTQYF
TGTGCCAGCAGCTTGGGGGGACAGGGGTCCACAGATACGCAGTATTTT
>TRBJ1-6|.|.|TRBV27
CASTGSSYNSPLHF
TGTGCCAGCACCGGTAGCTCCTATAATTCACCCCTCCACTTT
>TRBJ2-1|.|medium-sized|TRBV15
CATSTAGWVDEQFF
TGTGCCACCAGCACCGCCGGGTGGGTCGATGAGCAGTTCTTC
>TRBJ2-5|TRBD2|.|TRBV29-1
CSVDQGLQETQYF
TGCAGCGTTGACCAGGGACTACAAGAGACCCAGTACTTC
>TRBJ2-7|TRBD1|.|TRBV14
CASSPDRGEGYEQYF
TGTGCCAGCAGCCCGGACAGGGGGGAAGGGTACGAGCAGTACTTC
>TRBJ1-3|.|.|TRBV19
CASRLASGNTIYF
TGTGCCAGTAGACTGGCCTCTGGAAACACCATATATTTT